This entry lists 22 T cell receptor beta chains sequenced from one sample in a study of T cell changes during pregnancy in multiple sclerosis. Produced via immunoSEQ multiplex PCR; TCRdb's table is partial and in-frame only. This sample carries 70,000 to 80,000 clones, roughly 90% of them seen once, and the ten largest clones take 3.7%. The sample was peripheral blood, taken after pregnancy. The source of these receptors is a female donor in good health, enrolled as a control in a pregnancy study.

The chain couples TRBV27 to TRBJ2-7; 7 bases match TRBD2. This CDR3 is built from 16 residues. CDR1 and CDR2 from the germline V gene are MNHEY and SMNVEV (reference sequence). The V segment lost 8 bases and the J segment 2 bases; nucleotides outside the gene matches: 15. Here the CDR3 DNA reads TGTGCCAGCTCGACGCTGGGCGGGAGTGGTGCCTACGAGCAGTACTTC. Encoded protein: CASSTLGGSGAYEQYF.

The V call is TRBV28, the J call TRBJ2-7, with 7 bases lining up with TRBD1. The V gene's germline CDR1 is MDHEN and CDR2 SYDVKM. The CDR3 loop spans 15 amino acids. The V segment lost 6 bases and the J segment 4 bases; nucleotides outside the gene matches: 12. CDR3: CASSETGTVLYEQYF. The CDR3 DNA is TGTGCCAGCAGCGAAACCGGGACAGTACTTTACGAGCAGTACTTC.

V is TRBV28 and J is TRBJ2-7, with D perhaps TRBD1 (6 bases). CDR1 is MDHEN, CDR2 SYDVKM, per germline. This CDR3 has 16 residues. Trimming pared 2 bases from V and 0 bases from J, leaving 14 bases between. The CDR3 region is CASSLGGRAISYEQYF. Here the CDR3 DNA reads TGTGCCAGCAGTTTAGGGGGCAGGGCAATCTCCTACGAGCAGTACTTC.

CDR3 residues: CASSPWGAGSEAFF. In DNA, the CDR3 is TGTGCCAGCTCACCCTGGGGCGCCGGGTCTGAAGCTTTCTTT. The chain recombines TRBV18 with TRBJ1-1, with D maybe TRBD1 (5 bases). CDR1 KGHSH and CDR2 LQKENI come from the germline V gene. CDR3 length: 14 amino acids. Trimming removed 3 bases at V and 6 bases at J, with 14 bases between.

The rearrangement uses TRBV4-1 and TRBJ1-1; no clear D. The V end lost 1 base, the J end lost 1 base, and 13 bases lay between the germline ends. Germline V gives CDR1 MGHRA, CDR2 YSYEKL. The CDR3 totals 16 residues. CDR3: CASSQAKKAGNTEAFF. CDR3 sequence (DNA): TGCGCCAGCAGCCAAGCCAAGAAGGCGGGGAACACTGAAGCTTTCTTT.

This chain's CDR3 is CASSLVLQDRGRRDEQFF. CDR3 in DNA: TGTGCCAGCAGCTTAGTTTTACAGGACAGGGGGCGAAGAGATGAGCAGTTCTTC. This rearrangement joins TRBV11-2 to TRBJ2-1; 11 bases agree with TRBD1. Germline CDR1 SGHAT, CDR2 FQNNGV. After removal of 1 base from V and 8 bases from J, the junction contained 13 bases not matched to a gene. The CDR3 totals 18 residues. The variable domain in full, with the rest retrieved from reference TRBV11-2 and TRBJ2-1, is EAGVAQSPRYKIIEKRQSVAFWCNPISGHATLYWYQQILGQGPKLLIQFQNNGVVDDSQLPKDRFSAERLKGVDSTLKIQPAKLEDSAVYLCASSLVLQDRGRRDEQFFGPGTRLTVL.

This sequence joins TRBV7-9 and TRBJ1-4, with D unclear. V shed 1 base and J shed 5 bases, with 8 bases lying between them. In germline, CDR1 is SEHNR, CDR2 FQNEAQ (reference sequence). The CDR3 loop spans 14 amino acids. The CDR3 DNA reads TGTGCCAGCAGCTTAGTATTAGAGAATGAAAAACTGTTTTTT. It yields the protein CASSLVLENEKLFF.

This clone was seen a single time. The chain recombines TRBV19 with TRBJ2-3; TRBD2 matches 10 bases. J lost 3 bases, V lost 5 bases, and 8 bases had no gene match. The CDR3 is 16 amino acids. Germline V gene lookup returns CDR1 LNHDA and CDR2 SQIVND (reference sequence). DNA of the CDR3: TGTGCCAGTAGTGCTCTAGCGGGAGTGAGGACAGATACGCAGTATTTT. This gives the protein CASSALAGVRTDTQYF.

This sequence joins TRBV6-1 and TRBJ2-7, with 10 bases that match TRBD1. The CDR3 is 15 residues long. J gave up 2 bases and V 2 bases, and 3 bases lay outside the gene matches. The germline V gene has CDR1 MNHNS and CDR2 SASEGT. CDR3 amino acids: CASSERGTGAYEQYF. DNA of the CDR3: TGTGCCAGCAGTGAAAGGGGGACAGGGGCCTACGAGCAGTACTTC.

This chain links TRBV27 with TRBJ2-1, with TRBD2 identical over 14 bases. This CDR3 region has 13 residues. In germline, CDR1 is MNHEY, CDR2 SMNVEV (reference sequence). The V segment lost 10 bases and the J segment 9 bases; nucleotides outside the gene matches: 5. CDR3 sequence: CATRLAGGREQFF. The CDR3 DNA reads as TGTGCCACCCGACTAGCGGGGGGGCGTGAGCAGTTCTTC.

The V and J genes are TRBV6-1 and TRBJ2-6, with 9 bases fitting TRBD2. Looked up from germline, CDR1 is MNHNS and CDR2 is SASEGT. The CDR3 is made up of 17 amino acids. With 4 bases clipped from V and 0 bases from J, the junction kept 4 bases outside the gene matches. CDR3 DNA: TGTGCCAGCAGTGCCACTAGCGGGTTCTCTGGGGCCAACGTCCTGACTTTC. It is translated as CASSATSGFSGANVLTF.

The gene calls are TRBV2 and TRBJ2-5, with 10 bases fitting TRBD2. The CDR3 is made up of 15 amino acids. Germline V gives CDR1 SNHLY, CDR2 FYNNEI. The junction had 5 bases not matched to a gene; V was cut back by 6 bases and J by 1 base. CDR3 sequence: CASRRRLAGQETQYF. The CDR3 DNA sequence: TGTGCCAGCAGGCGCAGACTAGCGGGCCAAGAGACCCAGTACTTC. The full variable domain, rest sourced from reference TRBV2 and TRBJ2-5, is EPEVTQTPSHQVTQMGQEVILRCVPISNHLYFYWYRQILGQKVEFLVSFYNNEISEKSEIFDDQFSVERPDGSNFTLKIRSTKLEDSAMYFCASRRRLAGQETQYFGPGTRLLVL.

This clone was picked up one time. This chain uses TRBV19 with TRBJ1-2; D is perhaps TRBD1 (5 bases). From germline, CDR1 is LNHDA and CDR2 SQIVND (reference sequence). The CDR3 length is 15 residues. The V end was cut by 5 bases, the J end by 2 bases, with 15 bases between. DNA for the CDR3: TGTGCCAGTAGTGTTGGAGGGGTAATAAACTATGGCTACACCTTC. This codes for CASSVGGVINYGYTF. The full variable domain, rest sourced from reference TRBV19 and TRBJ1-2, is DGGITQSPKYLFRKEGQNVTLSCEQNLNHDAMYWYRQDPGQGLRLIYYSQIVNDFQKGDIAEGYSVSREKKESFPLTVTSAQKNPTAFYLCASSVGGVINYGYTFGSGTRLTVV.

CDR3 loop: CASSPGTGGDYGYTF. The CDR3 DNA reads as TGCGCCAGCAGCCCGGGGACAGGGGGCGACTATGGCTACACCTTC. The V and J genes are TRBV5-1 and TRBJ1-2; 12 bases map to TRBD1. CDR3 size: 15 residues. Germline V gene data show CDR1 as SGHRS and CDR2 as YFSETQ. The ends lost 4 bases at V and 3 bases at J; junction bases unmatched: 4.

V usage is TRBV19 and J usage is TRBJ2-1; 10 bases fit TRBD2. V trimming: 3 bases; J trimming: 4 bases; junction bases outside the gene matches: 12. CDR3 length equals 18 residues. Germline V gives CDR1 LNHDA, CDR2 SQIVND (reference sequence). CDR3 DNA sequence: TGTGCCAGTAGTATGGGGATAGCGGGAGGCCTTGGGTACAATGAGCAGTTCTTC. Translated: CASSMGIAGGLGYNEQFF.

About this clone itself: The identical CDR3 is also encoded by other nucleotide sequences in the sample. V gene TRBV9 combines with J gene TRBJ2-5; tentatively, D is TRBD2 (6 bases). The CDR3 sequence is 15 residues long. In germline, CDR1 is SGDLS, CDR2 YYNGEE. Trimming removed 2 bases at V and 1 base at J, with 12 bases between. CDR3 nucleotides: TGTGCCAGCAGCGTTCTCGCGGGACCCCAAGAGACCCAGTACTTC. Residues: CASSVLAGPQETQYF.

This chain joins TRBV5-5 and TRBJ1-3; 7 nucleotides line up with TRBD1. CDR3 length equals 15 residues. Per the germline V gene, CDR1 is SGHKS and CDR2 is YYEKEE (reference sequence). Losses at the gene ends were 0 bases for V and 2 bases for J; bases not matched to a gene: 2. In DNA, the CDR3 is TGTGCCAGCAGCTTGGACAGGGGAACTGGAAACACCATATATTTT. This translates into CASSLDRGTGNTIYF.

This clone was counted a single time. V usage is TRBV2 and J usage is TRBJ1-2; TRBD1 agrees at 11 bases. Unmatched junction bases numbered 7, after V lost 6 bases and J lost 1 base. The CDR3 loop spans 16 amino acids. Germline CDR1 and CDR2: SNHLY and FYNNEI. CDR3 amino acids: CASSGTGGVSNYGYTF. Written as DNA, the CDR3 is TGTGCCAGCAGCGGGACAGGGGGAGTGAGTAACTATGGCTACACCTTC.

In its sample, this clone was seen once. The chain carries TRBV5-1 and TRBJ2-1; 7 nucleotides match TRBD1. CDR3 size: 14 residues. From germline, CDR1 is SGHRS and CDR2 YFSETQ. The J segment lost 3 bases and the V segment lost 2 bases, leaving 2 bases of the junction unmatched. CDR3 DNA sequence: TGCGCCAGCAGCTTCGACAGGGTCTACAATGAGCAGTTCTTC. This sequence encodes CASSFDRVYNEQFF. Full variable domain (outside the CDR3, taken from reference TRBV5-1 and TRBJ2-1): KAGVTQTPRYLIKTRGQQVTLSCSPISGHRSVSWYQQTPGQGLQFLFEYFSETQRNKGNFPGRFSGRQFSNSRSEMNVSTLELGDSALYLCASSFDRVYNEQFFGPGTRLTVL.

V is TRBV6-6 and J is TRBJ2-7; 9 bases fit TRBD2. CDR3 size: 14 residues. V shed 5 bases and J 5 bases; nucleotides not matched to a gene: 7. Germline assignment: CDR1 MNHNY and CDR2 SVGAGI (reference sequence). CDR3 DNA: TGTGCCAGCAGTATGCGGGGGGGCAACCACGAGCAGTACTTC. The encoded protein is CASSMRGGNHEQYF.

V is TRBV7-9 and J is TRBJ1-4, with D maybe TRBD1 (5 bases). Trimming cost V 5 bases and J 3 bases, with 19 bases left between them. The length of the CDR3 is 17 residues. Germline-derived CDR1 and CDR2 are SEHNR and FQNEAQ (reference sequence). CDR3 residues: CASSGETGNEANEKLFF. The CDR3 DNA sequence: TGTGCCAGCAGCGGGGAAACAGGAAATGAGGCTAATGAAAAACTGTTTTTT.

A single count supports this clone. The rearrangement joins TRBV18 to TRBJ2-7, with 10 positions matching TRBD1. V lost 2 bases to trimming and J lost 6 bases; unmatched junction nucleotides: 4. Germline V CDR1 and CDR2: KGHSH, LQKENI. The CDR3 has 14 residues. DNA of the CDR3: TGTGCCAGCTCACCAGGGACAGGGGTGTCCGAGCAGTACTTC. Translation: CASSPGTGVSEQYF.